This T cell receptor (beta chain) derives from a study of human T cells and chemical hapten exposure. Described time point: pre-sensitization, week 0. Treatment given: therapeutic diphenylcyclopropenone sensitization with weekly scalp DPC. TCRdb analysed the RACE reads with MiXCR anew, one entry per CDR3 protein. The table has under 300,000 distinct CDR3 sequences, roughly 8% seen once; the top ten hold more than 0.95%. This CDR3 contains 14 residues. Per the germline V gene, CDR1 is SGHRS and CDR2 is YFSETQ. The junction had 4 bases not matched to a gene; V was cut back by 4 bases and J by 7 bases. This clonotype was observed at least ten times.

The TCR comes from a man between 18 and 29 years old with alopecia areata. Some clones in this sample may be carry-over from other donors' samples. Sequencing used whole blood, obtained in connection with sensitization to the hapten diphenylcyclopropenone (DPC). The V and J genes are TRBV5-1 and TRBJ1-6; 8 bases are a match to TRBD1. The CDR3 spells CASSMGQENSPLHF. The CDR3 DNA sequence: TGCGCCAGCAGCATGGGACAGGAAAATTCACCCCTCCACTTT.